These 3 T cell receptor beta chains were all obtained from the same sample, sequenced in a study of T cell responses to AZD1222 COVID-19 vaccine. TCRdb keeps only in-frame clones here, not all; method: immunoSEQ multiplex PCR. The sample contains 130,000 or so clones, more than 90% of which appear only once. Sequencing used peripheral blood, obtained 28 days after the second AZD1222 dose. The origin of the receptors is an adult who received the AZD1222 COVID-19 vaccine.

The gene calls are TRBV6-5 and TRBJ1-4; D remains ambiguous. The V and J ends lost 4 bases and 0 bases respectively, with 6 bases between them. There are 14 residues in the CDR3. Per the germline V gene, CDR1 is MNHEY and CDR2 is SVGAGI. CDR3 sequence reads: CASSSVSTNEKLFF. The CDR3 DNA reads as TGTGCCAGCAGTTCAGTTTCAACTAATGAAAAACTGTTTTTT.

The chain has TRBV30 and TRBJ1-2; TRBD1 matches at 7 bases. Germline V gene lookup returns CDR1 GTSNPN and CDR2 SVGIG (reference sequence). Trimming cost V 5 bases and J 5 bases; bases outside gene matches: 5. CDR3 length: 12 amino acids. CDR3: CAWGGQNYGYTF. The CDR3 coding sequence is TGTGCCTGGGGGGGACAGAATTATGGCTACACCTTC.

The gene calls are TRBV11-1 and TRBJ2-5; D is uncertain. Germline lookup yields CDR1 SGHAT and CDR2 FQDESV (reference sequence). The CDR3 sequence is 13 residues long. The V end was cut by 3 bases, the J end by 2 bases, with 7 bases between. The CDR3 is CASSFGPQETQYF. The CDR3 bases are TGTGCCAGCAGCTTCGGGCCTCAAGAGACCCAGTACTTC.